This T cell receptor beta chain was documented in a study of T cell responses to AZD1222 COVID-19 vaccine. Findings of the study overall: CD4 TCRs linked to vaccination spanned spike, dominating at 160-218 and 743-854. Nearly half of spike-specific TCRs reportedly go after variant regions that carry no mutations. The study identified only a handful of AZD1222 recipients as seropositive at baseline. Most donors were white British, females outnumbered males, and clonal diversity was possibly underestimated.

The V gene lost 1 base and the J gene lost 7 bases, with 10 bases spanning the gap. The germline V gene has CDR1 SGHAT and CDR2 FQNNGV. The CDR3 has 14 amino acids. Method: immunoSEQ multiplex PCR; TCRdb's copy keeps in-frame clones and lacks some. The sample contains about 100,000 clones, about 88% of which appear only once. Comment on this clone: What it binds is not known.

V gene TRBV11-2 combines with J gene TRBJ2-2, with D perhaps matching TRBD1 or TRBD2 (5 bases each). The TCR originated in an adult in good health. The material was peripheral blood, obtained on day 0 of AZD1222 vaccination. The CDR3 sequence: CASSLGEGHGELFF. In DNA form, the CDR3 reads TGTGCCAGCAGCTTAGGAGAGGGGCACGGGGAGCTGTTTTTT. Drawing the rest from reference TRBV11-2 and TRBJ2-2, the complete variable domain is EAGVAQSPRYKIIEKRQSVAFWCNPISGHATLYWYQQILGQGPKLLIQFQNNGVVDDSQLPKDRFSAERLKGVDSTLKIQPAKLEDSAVYLCASSLGEGHGELFFGEGSRLTVL.